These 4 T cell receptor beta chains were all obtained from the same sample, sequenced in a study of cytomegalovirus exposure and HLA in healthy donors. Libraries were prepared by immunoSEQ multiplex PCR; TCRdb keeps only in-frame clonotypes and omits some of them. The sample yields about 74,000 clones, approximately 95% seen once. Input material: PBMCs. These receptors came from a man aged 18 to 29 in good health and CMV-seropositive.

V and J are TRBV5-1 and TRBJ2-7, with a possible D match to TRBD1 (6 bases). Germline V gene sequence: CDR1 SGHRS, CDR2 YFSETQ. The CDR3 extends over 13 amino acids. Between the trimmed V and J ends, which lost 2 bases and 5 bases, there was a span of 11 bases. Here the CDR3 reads CASSFPGEHEQYF. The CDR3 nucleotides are TGCGCCAGCAGCTTTCCAGGGGAACACGAGCAGTACTTC.

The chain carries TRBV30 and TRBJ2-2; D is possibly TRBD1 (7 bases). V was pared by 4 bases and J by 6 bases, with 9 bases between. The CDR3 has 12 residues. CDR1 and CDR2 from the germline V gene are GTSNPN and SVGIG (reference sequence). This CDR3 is CAWTGGPGELFF. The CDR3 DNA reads TGTGCCTGGACAGGGGGGCCCGGGGAGCTGTTTTTT.

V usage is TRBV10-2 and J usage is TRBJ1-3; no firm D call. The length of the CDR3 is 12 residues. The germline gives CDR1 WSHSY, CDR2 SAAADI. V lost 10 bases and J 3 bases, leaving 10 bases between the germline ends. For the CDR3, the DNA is TGCGCCACCGGAGGTCTTGGAAACACCATATATTTT. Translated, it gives CATGGLGNTIYF.

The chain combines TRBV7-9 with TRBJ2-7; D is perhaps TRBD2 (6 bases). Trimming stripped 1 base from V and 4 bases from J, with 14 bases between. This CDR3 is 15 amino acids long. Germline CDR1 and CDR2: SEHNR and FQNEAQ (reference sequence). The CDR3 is CASSLGRGREYEQYF. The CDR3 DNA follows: TGTGCCAGCAGCTTAGGTAGGGGACGGGAGTACGAGCAGTACTTC.